This T cell receptor beta chain appears in the sequencing data of a study of CD8 T cells in ankylosing spondylitis. Study results and limitations: Reactive arthritis synovial fluid and blood were previously reported to contain some motif variants. Seemingly distinctive of ankylosing spondylitis blood was a TCR beta motif formed by eight highly homologous variants. Disease-linked clones bore a CD8+ phenotype, appearing relatively rarely in peripheral blood. According to the report, clones linked to the disease were significantly enriched in matched synovial fluid samples taken from ankylosing spondylitis patients.

TCR beta libraries were made by quantitative 5'-RACE with molecular barcodes. TCRdb re-derived calls from the 5' RACE reads in MiXCR, one entry per CDR3 protein. The sample holds 650,000 to 800,000 distinct CDR3 sequences, around 20% seen once. With regard to this clonotype: Its antigen is not known.

Trimming at V came to 3 bases and at J to 6 bases, leaving 7 bases not matched to a gene. Germline V gene lookup returns CDR1 MGHRA and CDR2 YSYEKL. The CDR3 contains 15 residues. Input material: blood, either unsorted or a sorted T cell fraction (not recorded which). The source is a male donor with ankylosing spondylitis. The rearrangement uses TRBV4-1 and TRBJ2-1, with 8 nucleotides matching TRBD2. CDR3 bases: TGCGCCAGCAGCCAGCGGGGGGCCCCACCCAATGAGCAGTTCTTC. This encodes CASSQRGAPPNEQFF.